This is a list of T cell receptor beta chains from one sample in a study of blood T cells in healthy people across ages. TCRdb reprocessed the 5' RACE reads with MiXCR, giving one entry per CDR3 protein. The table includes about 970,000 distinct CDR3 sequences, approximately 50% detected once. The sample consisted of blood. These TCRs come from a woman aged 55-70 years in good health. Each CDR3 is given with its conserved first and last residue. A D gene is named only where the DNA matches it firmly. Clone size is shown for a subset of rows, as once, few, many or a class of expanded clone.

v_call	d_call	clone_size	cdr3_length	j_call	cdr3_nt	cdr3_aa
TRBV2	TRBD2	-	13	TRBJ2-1	TGTGCCAGCAATCGAGCGGGAGCGGGTGAGCAGTTCTTC	CASNRAGAGEQFF
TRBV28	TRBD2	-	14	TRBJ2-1	TGTGCCAGTTACAGCGGGGGGACCTCCTACGAGCAGTTCTTC	CASYSGGTSYEQFF
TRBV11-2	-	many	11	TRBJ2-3	TGTGCCAGCAGCTTCGGATATACGCAGTATTTT	CASSFGYTQYF
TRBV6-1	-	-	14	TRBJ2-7	TGTGCCAGCAGTCCTTCCCTGGGGCAGGACGAGCAGTACTTC	CASSPSLGQDEQYF
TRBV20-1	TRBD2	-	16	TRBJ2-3	TGCAGTGCTAGCTCAACTAGCGGGAGGGCCAAAGATACGCAGTATTTT	CSASSTSGRAKDTQYF
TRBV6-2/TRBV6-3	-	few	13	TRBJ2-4	TGTGCCAGCGGTCACCCGCGGAAAAACATTCAGTACTTC	CASGHPRKNIQYF
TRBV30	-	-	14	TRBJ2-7	TGTGCCTGGATGGCCAGTCCTAGCCCAGGGGCCCAGTACTTC	CAWMASPSPGAQYF
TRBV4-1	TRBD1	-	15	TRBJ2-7	TGCGCCAGCAGCCCCCCGACAGGGAGCTCCTACGAGCAGTACTTC	CASSPPTGSSYEQYF
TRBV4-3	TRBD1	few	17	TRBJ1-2	TGCGCCAGCAGCCAAGGGGAGAAATGGGACAGGGGCTATGGCTACACCTTC	CASSQGEKWDRGYGYTF
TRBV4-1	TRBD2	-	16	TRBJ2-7	TGCGCCAGCAGCCAACCAACTAGCGGGAGGGCCTACGAGCAGTACTTC	CASSQPTSGRAYEQYF
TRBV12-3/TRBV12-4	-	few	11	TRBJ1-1	TGTGCCAGCAGTTATGGGTGGGAAGCTTTCTTT	CASSYGWEAFF
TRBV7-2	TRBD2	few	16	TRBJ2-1	TGTGCCAGCAGCGTCGACTGGACTAGCGGGAGAAATGAGCAGTTCTTC	CASSVDWTSGRNEQFF
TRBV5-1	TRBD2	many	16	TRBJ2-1	TGCGCCAGCAGCCCGGAACTAGCGGGGGGCTCCAGGGAGCAGTTCTTC	CASSPELAGGSREQFF
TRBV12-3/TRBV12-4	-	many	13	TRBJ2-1	TGTGCCAGCAGTTTTTCGTCCTACAATGAGCAGTTCTTC	CASSFSSYNEQFF
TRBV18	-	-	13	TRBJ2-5	TGTGCCAGCTCATCAACCAGGGCAGAGACCCAGTACTTC	CASSSTRAETQYF
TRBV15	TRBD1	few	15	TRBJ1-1	TGTGCCACCAGCAGGGATGGGACAGGGGTAGATGAAGCTTTCTTT	CATSRDGTGVDEAFF
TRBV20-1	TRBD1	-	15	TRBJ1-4	TGCAGTGCTAGAGATCTGGGACAGCGGCCTGAAAAACTGTTTTTT	CSARDLGQRPEKLFF
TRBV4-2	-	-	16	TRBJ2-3	TGTGCCAGCAGCCAAGATTCGGGATTGGGCACAGATACGCAGTATTTT	CASSQDSGLGTDTQYF
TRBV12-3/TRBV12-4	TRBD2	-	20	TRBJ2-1	TGTGCCAGCAGTCCTAGTCACTACGGACCAAGACTAGCGGGAGGTAGTGAGCAGTTCTTC	CASSPSHYGPRLAGGSEQFF
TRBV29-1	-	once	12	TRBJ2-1	TGCCGCGTTGTCGGTCAGGGAAAAGAGCAGTTCTTC	CRVVGQGKEQFF
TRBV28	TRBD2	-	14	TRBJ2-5	TGTGCCAGCAGTTTCCAGCGGGAGATAGAGACCCAGTACTTC	CASSFQREIETQYF
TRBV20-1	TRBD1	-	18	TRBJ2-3	TGCAGTGCTAGAGATCGGTGGGTCCCGGGACAGGAAACAGATACGCAGTATTTT	CSARDRWVPGQETDTQYF
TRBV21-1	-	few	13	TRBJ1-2	TGTGCCAGCAGGACTAGACTCATTCAGGCGGACACCTTC	CASRTRLIQADTF
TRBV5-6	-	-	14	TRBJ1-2	TGTGCCAGCAACCCCCCGGGGGCGAACTATGGCTACACCTTC	CASNPPGANYGYTF
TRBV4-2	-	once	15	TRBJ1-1	TGTGCCAGCAGCCAAGTTGTGGCAGGGAACACTGAAGCTTTCTTT	CASSQVVAGNTEAFF
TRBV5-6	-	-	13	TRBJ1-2	TGTGCCAGCAGCTTGAATAACAGGGATGGCTACACCTTC	CASSLNNRDGYTF
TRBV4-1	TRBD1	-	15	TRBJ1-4	TGCGCCAGCAGCCCTCCCGGGACAGTTGGCGAAAAACTGTTTTTT	CASSPPGTVGEKLFF
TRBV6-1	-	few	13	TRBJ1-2	TGTGCCAGCTTTCTCGGCGTGGGCTATGGCTACACCTTC	CASFLGVGYGYTF
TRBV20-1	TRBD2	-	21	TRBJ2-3	TGCAGTGCTAGAGTCGTAGGGTTGGGAGCGGGAGCGGGCGGGAGTACAGATACGCAGTATTTT	CSARVVGLGAGAGGSTDTQYF
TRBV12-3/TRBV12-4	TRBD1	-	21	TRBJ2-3	TGTGCCAGCAGTTTACGAGGTAGGACAGGGAGACCTACCCCTGGCACAGATACGCAGTATTTT	CASSLRGRTGRPTPGTDTQYF
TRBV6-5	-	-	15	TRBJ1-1	TGTGCCAGCAGTTACGTTTCAGGGCGGTACACTGAAGCTTTCTTT	CASSYVSGRYTEAFF
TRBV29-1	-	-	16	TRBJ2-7	TGCAGCGTTGAATCCAATAGCAAGGGGGGGATCTACGAGCAGTACTTC	CSVESNSKGGIYEQYF
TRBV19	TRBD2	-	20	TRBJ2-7	TGTGCCAGTAGTATAAGGCCCCGTACCCTAGCGGGAGCCCCAACCTACGAGCAGTACTTC	CASSIRPRTLAGAPTYEQYF
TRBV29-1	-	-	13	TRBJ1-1	TGCACCGTCTGGACCTCGCCAGAGGGTCAAGCTTTCTTT	CTVWTSPEGQAFF
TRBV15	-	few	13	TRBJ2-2	TGTGCCACCAGCAGAGATGCGGCCGGGGAGCTGTTTTTT	CATSRDAAGELFF
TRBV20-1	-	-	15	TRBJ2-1	TGCAGTGCCCAAGATCCGGGTAGTGGGTACAATGAGCAGTTCTTC	CSAQDPGSGYNEQFF
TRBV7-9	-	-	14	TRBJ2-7	TGTGCCAGCAGCTCGGACTTTAGCTCCTACGAGCAGTACTTC	CASSSDFSSYEQYF
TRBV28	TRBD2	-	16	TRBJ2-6	TGTGCCAGCAGTTCGACTAGCCTCTCTGGGGCCAACGTCCTGACTTTC	CASSSTSLSGANVLTF
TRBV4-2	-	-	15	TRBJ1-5	TGTGCCAGCAGCCCAGGCGGTGGGGGCAATCAGCCCCAGCATTTT	CASSPGGGGNQPQHF
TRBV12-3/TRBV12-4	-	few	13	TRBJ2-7	TGTGCCAGCAGTTTGTATATGAGATACGAGCAGTACTTC	CASSLYMRYEQYF
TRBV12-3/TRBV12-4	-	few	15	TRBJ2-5	TGTGCCAGCAGTTGGAACCCGGAGACCGGGGAGACCCAGTACTTC	CASSWNPETGETQYF
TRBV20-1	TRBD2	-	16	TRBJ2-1	TGCAGCGTCAGGATCTCTAGCGGGACAATCTACAATGAGCAGTTCTTC	CSVRISSGTIYNEQFF
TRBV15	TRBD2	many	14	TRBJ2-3	TGTGCCACCAGCCCGGGACTAGCGTCAGATACGCAGTATTTT	CATSPGLASDTQYF
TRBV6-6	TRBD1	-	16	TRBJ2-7	TGTGCCAGCAGTTATCCTCCGGGACAGGGAAATCACGAGCAGTACTTC	CASSYPPGQGNHEQYF
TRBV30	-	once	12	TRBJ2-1	TGTGCCTGGAGTGTACTTGTCTCCGAGCAGTTCTTC	CAWSVLVSEQFF
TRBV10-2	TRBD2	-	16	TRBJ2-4	TGCGCCAGCAGTGAAGCGGGAGGATTAGCCAAAAACATTCAGTACTTC	CASSEAGGLAKNIQYF
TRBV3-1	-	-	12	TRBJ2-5	TGTGCCAGCAGCCAAGTTTCAGATTTTCAGTACTTC	CASSQVSDFQYF